The rows below give T cell receptor beta chains drawn from one sample of a study of shared clonotypes between healthy human individuals. Clones were read by immunoSEQ multiplex PCR, and TCRdb kept only the in-frame ones, dropping some. The top ten hold approximately 0.45% of the sample, which has around 1.6 million clones, under 99% seen once. The source material was naive CD4+ T cells sorted from blood. The receptors shown here come from a man under 40 in good health. Each CDR3 is given with its conserved first and last residue. Each record gives: J gene, V gene, D gene, clone size, CDR3 DNA, CDR3 protein. The D gene is left open where the match is weak. Clone size is given for some rows only: seen once, a few or many times, or a class if the clone is expanded.

J: TRBJ2-1
V: TRBV7-9
D: TRBD2
size: -
DNA: TGTGCCAGCAGCTTAGGGGGACTAGCGGGAGGTAGTCCTAATGAGCAGTTCTTC
CDR3: CASSLGGLAGGSPNEQFF

J: TRBJ2-1
V: TRBV6-6
D: -
size: -
DNA: TGTGCCAGCAGCTCCACTAGCCCCCATGAGCAGTTCTTC
CDR3: CASSSTSPHEQFF

J: TRBJ2-2
V: TRBV28
D: -
size: -
DNA: TGTGCCAGCAGTTTTGGTCGCACCGGGGAGCTGTTTTTT
CDR3: CASSFGRTGELFF

J: TRBJ1-1
V: TRBV4-1
D: TRBD1
size: -
DNA: TGCGCCAGCAGGCAAGAGGGGGCAGGACAGGGCACTGAAGCTTTCTTT
CDR3: CASRQEGAGQGTEAFF

J: TRBJ1-5
V: TRBV5-3
D: -
size: -
DNA: TGTGCCAGAAGCCTTCCGGGGGGATACAATCAGCCCCAGCATTTT
CDR3: CARSLPGGYNQPQHF

J: TRBJ2-5
V: TRBV2
D: -
size: -
DNA: TGTGCCCAGCGGGCTGGCAGGGGAGAGACCCAGTACTTC
CDR3: CAQRAGRGETQYF

J: TRBJ1-5
V: TRBV28
D: -
size: -
DNA: TGTGCCAGCAGCCCGGGGGGGCCCCAGCATTTT
CDR3: CASSPGGPQHF

J: TRBJ2-5
V: TRBV28
D: -
size: -
DNA: TGTGCCAGCAGGAGGGACCGGTTGGAGACCCAGTACTTC
CDR3: CASRRDRLETQYF

J: TRBJ2-5
V: TRBV7-9
D: TRBD1
size: -
DNA: TGTGCCAGCAGCTTAGAGGGACAGTACCAAGAGACCCAGTACTTC
CDR3: CASSLEGQYQETQYF

J: TRBJ2-7
V: TRBV10-2
D: TRBD2
size: -
DNA: TGCGCCAGCAAAGGAGCGGGAGGTCACTACGAGCAGTACTTC
CDR3: CASKGAGGHYEQYF

J: TRBJ1-2
V: TRBV6-6
D: -
size: -
DNA: TGTGCCAGCAATTCCCGGGGAAGGGTGAACGGCTACACCTTC
CDR3: CASNSRGRVNGYTF

J: TRBJ2-7
V: TRBV7-9
D: TRBD2
size: -
DNA: TGTGCCAGCAGCTTAATTCCCAGCGGGGTTACCTACGAGCAGTACTTC
CDR3: CASSLIPSGVTYEQYF

J: TRBJ2-1
V: TRBV7-2
D: -
size: -
DNA: TGTGCCAGCAGCCCGCCTTCTCCGAGTGGGGATGAGCAGTTCTTC
CDR3: CASSPPSPSGDEQFF

J: TRBJ2-2
V: TRBV10-1
D: -
size: -
DNA: TGCGCCAGCAGTGACCCCAGAGGGAAGAACACCGGGGAGCTGTTTTTT
CDR3: CASSDPRGKNTGELFF

J: TRBJ1-1
V: TRBV9
D: -
size: -
DNA: TGTGCCAGCAGCGTAGAACTCGTGACTGAAGCTTTCTTT
CDR3: CASSVELVTEAFF

J: TRBJ2-7
V: TRBV7-6
D: TRBD1
size: -
DNA: TGTGCCAGCAGCCCCGGACAGGGTTTCGGCTCCTACGAGCAGTACTTC
CDR3: CASSPGQGFGSYEQYF

J: TRBJ1-5
V: TRBV2
D: -
size: -
DNA: TGTGCCAGCCAAAGGACAGTCCAACGGGGCAATCAGCCCCAGCATTTT
CDR3: CASQRTVQRGNQPQHF

J: TRBJ2-7
V: TRBV9
D: TRBD2
size: -
DNA: TGTGCCAGCAGCGTAGGAACGGGAGGGCAGATCTACGAGCAGTACTTC
CDR3: CASSVGTGGQIYEQYF

J: TRBJ2-2
V: TRBV6-5
D: -
size: -
DNA: TGTGCCAGCAGTTATGGCGGAAACACCGGGGAGCTGTTTTTT
CDR3: CASSYGGNTGELFF

J: TRBJ1-5
V: TRBV6-1
D: -
size: -
DNA: TGTGCCAGCAGTGAAGCGGGGGCCATGCAGCCCCAGCATTTT
CDR3: CASSEAGAMQPQHF

J: TRBJ2-5
V: TRBV5-6
D: TRBD2
size: -
DNA: TGTGCCAGCAGCACCGGACTAGCTGTCGTCCAAGAGACCCAGTACTTC
CDR3: CASSTGLAVVQETQYF

J: TRBJ1-1
V: TRBV6-1
D: TRBD1
size: -
DNA: TGTGCCAGCAGTGACCGGACAGGGGGCACTGAAGCTTTCTTT
CDR3: CASSDRTGGTEAFF

J: TRBJ1-4
V: TRBV7-9
D: -
size: -
DNA: TGTGCCAGCAGCTTAGAGACGGGGGGACCTGAAAAACTGTTTTTT
CDR3: CASSLETGGPEKLFF

J: TRBJ2-6
V: TRBV5-1
D: -
size: -
DNA: TGCGCCAGCAGTTATCCCGGCTCTGGGGCCAACGTCCTGACTTTC
CDR3: CASSYPGSGANVLTF

J: TRBJ2-5
V: TRBV27
D: -
size: -
DNA: TGTGCCAGCAGTTCAAGACATGGAGAGACCCAGTACTTC
CDR3: CASSSRHGETQYF

J: TRBJ2-2
V: TRBV9
D: -
size: -
DNA: TGTGCCAGCAGCGGACTAGGCCAGAGTAGGGAGCTGTTTTTT
CDR3: CASSGLGQSRELFF

J: TRBJ1-5
V: TRBV25-1
D: TRBD1
size: -
DNA: TGTGCCAGCAGCGGGACAGGGGTGGGTCAGCCCCAGCATTTT
CDR3: CASSGTGVGQPQHF

J: TRBJ1-3
V: TRBV6-7
D: -
size: once
DNA: TGTGCCAGTAGGACAGACTGCTTCTCTGGAAACACCATATATTTT
CDR3: CASRTDCFSGNTIYF

J: TRBJ2-3
V: TRBV5-8
D: -
size: -
DNA: TGTGCCAGCAGCCGACAACAAAGCACAGATACGCAGTATTTT
CDR3: CASSRQQSTDTQYF